This record concerns one T cell receptor beta chain sequence. TCRdb's table, derived via immunoSEQ multiplex PCR, lists solely in-frame clones and lacks some. The data contain about 28,000 clones, approximately 87% of them singletons. This sample stems from a study of control samples from healthy donors and cancer patients. Germline-derived CDR1 and CDR2 are LGHDT and YNNKEL (reference sequence). The CDR3 contains 15 residues. V was pared by 3 bases and J by 0 bases, with 8 bases between. The TCR sequence derives from a woman between 35 and 50 years old with lung cancer. The rearrangement links TRBV3-1 (or the pseudogene TRBV3-2) to TRBJ2-2, with a weak D call TRBD2 (6 bases). Sequenced: PBMCs. The CDR3 reads CASSQGLTNTGELFF. The CDR3 DNA is TGTGCCAGCAGCCAGGGACTTACGAACACCGGGGAGCTGTTTTTT.